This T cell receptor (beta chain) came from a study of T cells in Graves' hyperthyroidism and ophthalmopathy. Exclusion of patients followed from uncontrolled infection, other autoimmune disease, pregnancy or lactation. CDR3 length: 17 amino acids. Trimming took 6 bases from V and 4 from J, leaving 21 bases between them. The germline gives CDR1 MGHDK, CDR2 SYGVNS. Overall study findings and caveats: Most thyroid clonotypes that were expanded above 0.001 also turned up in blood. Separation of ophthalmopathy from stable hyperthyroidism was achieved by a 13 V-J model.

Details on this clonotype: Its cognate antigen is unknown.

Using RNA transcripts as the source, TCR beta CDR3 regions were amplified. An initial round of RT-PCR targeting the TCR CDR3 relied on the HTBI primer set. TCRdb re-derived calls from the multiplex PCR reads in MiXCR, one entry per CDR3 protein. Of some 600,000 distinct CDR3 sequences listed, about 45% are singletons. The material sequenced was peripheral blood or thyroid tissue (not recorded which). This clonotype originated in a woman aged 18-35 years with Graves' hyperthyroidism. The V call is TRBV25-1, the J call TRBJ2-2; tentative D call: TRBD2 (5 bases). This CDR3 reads CASSGLAEGWGTGELFF. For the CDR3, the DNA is TGTGCCAGCAGCGGTTTGGCAGAGGGCTGGGGCACCGGGGAGCTGTTTTTT.